These 3 T cell receptor beta chains were all obtained from the same sample, sequenced in a study of shared clonotypes between healthy human individuals. Here immunoSEQ multiplex PCR was the method, and the copy in TCRdb shows in-frame clones only, minus some. The sample consists of under 1,100,000 clones, about 70% of them appearing once. Input material: memory CD4+ T cells sorted from blood. This sample's subset: CD45RA-negative fraction. These receptors originate from a man aged 18 to 30 in good health.

This chain links TRBV10-3 with TRBJ2-3; 7 bases are shared with TRBD2. V lost 8 bases and J lost 6; bases outside the gene matches: 14. The CDR3 extends over 15 amino acids. Germline V gene data show CDR1 as ENHRY and CDR2 as SYGVKD. The CDR3 loop is CAIGQRGEGVDTQYF. DNA for the CDR3: TGTGCCATCGGACAACGGGGGGAGGGCGTGGATACGCAGTATTTT.

The chain joins TRBV6-1 to TRBJ1-4; possible D gene TRBD1, 6 bases. Germline lookup yields CDR1 MNHNS and CDR2 SASEGT. The length of the CDR3 is 13 residues. V lost 9 bases and J lost 4, with 12 bases in between. CDR3 DNA: TGTGCCAGGGAGGACAGTCTTAATGAAAAACTGTTTTTT. This encodes CAREDSLNEKLFF.

The V and J genes are TRBV4-3 and TRBJ2-1, with D possibly TRBD1 on 5 matching bases. Germline CDR1 LGHNA, CDR2 YSLEER. The CDR3 totals 15 residues. Trimming left V 0 bases short and J 12 bases short, with 18 bases between. CDR3 sequence reads: CASSQDSVQGSSQFF. Here the CDR3 DNA reads TGCGCCAGCAGCCAAGATTCGGTCCAGGGTAGTTCGCAGTTCTTC.